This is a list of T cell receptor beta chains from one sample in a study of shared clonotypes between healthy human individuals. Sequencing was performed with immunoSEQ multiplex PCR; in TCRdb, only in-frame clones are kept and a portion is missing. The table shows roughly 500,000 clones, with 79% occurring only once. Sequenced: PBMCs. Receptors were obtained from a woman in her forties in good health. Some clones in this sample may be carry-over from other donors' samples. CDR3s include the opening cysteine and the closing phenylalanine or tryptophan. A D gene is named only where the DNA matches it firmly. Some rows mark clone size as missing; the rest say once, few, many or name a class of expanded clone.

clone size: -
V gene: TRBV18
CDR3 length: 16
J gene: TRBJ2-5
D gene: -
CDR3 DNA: TGTGCCAGCTCACCCTTTACCGCGGAGAGGGGAGAGACCCAGTACTTC
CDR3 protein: CASSPFTAERGETQYF

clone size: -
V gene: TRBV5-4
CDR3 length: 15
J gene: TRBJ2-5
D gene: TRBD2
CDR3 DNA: TGTGCCAGCAGCCGCGGACTAGCGGGAGATGAGACCCAGTACTTC
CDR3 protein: CASSRGLAGDETQYF

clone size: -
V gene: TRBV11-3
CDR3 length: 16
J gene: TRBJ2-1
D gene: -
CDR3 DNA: TGTGCCAGCAGCTTATATGGGATTAGCTCCTACAATGAGCAGTTCTTC
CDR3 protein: CASSLYGISSYNEQFF

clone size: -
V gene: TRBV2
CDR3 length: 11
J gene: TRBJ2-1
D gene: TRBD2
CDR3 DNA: TGTGCCAGCAGACTAGCGGGAGAGCAGTTCTTC
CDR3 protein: CASRLAGEQFF

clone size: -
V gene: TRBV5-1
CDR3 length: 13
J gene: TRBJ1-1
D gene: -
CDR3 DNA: TGCGCCAGCAGTCAGGACGGGAACACTGAAGCTTTCTTT
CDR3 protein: CASSQDGNTEAFF

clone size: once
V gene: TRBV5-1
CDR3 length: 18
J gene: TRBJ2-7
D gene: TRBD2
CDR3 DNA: TGCGCCAGCAGCTTGTGGGGTAGCGGGAGGAGGGTTCCCTACGAGCAGTACTTC
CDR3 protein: CASSLWGSGRRVPYEQYF

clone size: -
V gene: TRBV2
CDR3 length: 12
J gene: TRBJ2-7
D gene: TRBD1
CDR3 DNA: TGTGCCGGTCGGGACAGGGGGGACGAGCAGTACTTC
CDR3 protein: CAGRDRGDEQYF

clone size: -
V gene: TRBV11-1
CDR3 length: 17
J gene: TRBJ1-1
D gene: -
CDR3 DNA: TGTGCCAGCAGCTTAGTTTTGGGGCAGGGTCTGGAGACTGAAGCTTTCTTT
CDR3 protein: CASSLVLGQGLETEAFF

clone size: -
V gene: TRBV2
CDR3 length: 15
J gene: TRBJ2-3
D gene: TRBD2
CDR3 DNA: TGTGCCAGCTCCGGAACTAGCGGGAGAGCGGATACGCAGTATTTT
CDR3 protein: CASSGTSGRADTQYF

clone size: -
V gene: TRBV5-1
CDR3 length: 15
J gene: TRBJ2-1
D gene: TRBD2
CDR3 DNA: TGCGCCAGCAGCCCCCGGGAGGCGCGTTACAATGAGCAGTTCTTC
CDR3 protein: CASSPREARYNEQFF

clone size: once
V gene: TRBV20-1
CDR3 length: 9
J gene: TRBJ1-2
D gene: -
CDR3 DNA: TGCAGTGCTAGTCCTAGCTACACCTTC
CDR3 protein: CSASPSYTF

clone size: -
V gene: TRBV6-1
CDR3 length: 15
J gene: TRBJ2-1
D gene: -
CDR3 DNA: TGTGCCAGCAGTGACGGACTCAACCGGGCGAATGAGCAGTTCTTC
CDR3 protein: CASSDGLNRANEQFF

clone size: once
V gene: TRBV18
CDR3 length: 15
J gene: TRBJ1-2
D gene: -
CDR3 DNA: TGTGCCAGCTCACTCGACCCGGGACCTTCATATGGCTACACCTTC
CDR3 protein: CASSLDPGPSYGYTF

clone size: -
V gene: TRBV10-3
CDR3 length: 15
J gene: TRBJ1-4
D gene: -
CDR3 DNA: TGTGCCATCAGTGAAAGACAGGACCGAAATGAAAAACTGTTTTTT
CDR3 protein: CAISERQDRNEKLFF

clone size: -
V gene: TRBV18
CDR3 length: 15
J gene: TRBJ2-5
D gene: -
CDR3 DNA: TGTGCCAGCTCACTCATCGGGGACTCGCAAGAGACCCAGTACTTC
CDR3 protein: CASSLIGDSQETQYF

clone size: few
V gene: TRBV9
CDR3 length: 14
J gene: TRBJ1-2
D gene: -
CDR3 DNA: TGTGCCAGCAGCCCCCGACAGGATCCCTATGGCTACACCTTC
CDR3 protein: CASSPRQDPYGYTF

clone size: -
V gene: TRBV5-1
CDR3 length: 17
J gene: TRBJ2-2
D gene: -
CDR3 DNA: TGCGCCAGCAGCCCTCGCGTTAGTGGGAGTGTCTCATGGGAGCTGTTTTTT
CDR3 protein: CASSPRVSGSVSWELFF

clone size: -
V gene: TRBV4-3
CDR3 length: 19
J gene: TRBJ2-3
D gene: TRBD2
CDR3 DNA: TGCGCCAGCAGCCAAGACGGGACTAGCGGGAGGGCCGTGGGAGATACGCAGTATTTT
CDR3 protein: CASSQDGTSGRAVGDTQYF

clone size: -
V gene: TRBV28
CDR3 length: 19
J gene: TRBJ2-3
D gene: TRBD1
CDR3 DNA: TGTGCCAGCAGAGGACAGGGTTTGGCATCAAGTTTCGCCGCAGATACGCAGTATTTT
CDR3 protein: CASRGQGLASSFAADTQYF

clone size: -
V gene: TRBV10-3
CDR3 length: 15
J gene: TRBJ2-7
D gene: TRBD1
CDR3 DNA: TGTGCCATCAGTGCTTCGACAGGGGGGTTAGGCGAGCAGTACTTC
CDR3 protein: CAISASTGGLGEQYF

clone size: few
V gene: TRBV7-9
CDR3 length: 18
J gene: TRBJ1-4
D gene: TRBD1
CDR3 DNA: TGTGCCAGCAGCATCCCGGGACAGGGTTGCCCCGTTAATGAAAAACTGTTTTTT
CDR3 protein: CASSIPGQGCPVNEKLFF

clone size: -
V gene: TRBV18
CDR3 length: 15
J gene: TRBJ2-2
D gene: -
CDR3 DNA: TGTGCCAGCTCACTGGGATCTGCGAACACCGGGGAGCTGTTTTTT
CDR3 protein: CASSLGSANTGELFF

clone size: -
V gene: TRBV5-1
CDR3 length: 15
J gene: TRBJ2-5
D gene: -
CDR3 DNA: TGCGCCAGCAGCCCCCAGGGAGGTCTCCAAGAGACCCAGTACTTC
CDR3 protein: CASSPQGGLQETQYF

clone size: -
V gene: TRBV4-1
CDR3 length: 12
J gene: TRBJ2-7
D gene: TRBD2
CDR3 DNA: TGCGCCAGCAGCCCGTCGGGGGGGGATCAGTACTTC
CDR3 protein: CASSPSGGDQYF

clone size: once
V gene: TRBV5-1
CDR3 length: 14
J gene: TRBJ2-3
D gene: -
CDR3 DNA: TGCGCCAGCAGCTTGGCGAGGGGGGCGGATACGCAGTATTTT
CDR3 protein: CASSLARGADTQYF

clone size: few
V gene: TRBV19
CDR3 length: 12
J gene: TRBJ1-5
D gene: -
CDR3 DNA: TGTGCCAGTAGTACAGGCAATCAGCCCCAGCATTTT
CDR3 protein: CASSTGNQPQHF

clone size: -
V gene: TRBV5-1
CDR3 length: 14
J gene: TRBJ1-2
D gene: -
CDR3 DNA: TGCGCCAGCAGTGACCCAGGGGCCAACTATGGCTACACCTTC
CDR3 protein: CASSDPGANYGYTF

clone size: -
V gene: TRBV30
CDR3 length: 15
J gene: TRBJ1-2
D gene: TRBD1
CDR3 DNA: TGTGCCTGGAGTGCCCTAGGACAGGGAGGGTATGGCTACACCTTC
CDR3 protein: CAWSALGQGGYGYTF

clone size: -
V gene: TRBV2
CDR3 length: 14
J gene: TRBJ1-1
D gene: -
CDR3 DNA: TGTGCCAGCAGACTTAGGGGGGGGAACACTGAAGCTTTCTTT
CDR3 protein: CASRLRGGNTEAFF

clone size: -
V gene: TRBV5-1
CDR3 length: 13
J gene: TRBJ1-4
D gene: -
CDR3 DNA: TGCGCCAGCAGCCAGGGGTTTAATGAAAAACTGTTTTTT
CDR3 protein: CASSQGFNEKLFF

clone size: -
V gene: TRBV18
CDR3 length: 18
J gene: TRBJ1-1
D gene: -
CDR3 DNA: TGTGCCAGCTCACCCTGGGACATCGTAACTGGATTGGACACTGAAGCTTTCTTT
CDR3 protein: CASSPWDIVTGLDTEAFF

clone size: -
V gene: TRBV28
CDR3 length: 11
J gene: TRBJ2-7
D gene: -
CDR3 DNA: TGTGCCAGCAGTGCTGTCTACGAGCAGTACTTC
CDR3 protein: CASSAVYEQYF

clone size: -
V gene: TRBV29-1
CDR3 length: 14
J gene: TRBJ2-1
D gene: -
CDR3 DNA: TGCAGCGTTGATCTCTACTTCGCTGGCCATGAGCAGTTCTTC
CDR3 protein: CSVDLYFAGHEQFF

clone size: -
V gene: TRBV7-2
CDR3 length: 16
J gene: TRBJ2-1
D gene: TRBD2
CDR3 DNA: TGTGCCAGCAGCCCCCGGGTAGCGGGAGTAGGCAATGAGCAGTTCTTC
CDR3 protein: CASSPRVAGVGNEQFF

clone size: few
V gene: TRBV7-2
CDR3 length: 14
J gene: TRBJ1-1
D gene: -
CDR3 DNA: TGTGCCAGCAGCTTCTACGGGGCGAACACTGAAGCTTTCTTT
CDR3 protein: CASSFYGANTEAFF

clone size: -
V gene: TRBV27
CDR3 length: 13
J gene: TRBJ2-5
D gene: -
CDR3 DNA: TGTGCCAGCAGTTTATCCATCTTAGAGACCCAGTACTTC
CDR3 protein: CASSLSILETQYF

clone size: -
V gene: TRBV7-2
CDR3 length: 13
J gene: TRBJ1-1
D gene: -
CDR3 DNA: TGTGCCAGCAGCTTGATGGTTAACACTGAAGCTTTCTTT
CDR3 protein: CASSLMVNTEAFF

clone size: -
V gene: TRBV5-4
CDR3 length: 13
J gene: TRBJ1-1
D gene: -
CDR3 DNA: TGTGCCAGCAGCTTGATGGGGAACACTGAAGCTTTCTTT
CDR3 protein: CASSLMGNTEAFF

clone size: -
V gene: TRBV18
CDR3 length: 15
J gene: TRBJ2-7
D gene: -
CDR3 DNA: TGTGCCAGCTCACCACCTGCCGGAGTCGCCTACGAGCAGTACTTC
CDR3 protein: CASSPPAGVAYEQYF

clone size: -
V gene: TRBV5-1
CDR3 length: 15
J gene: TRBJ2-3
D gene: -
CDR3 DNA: TGCGCCAGCAGCTTGATTGTCAGTCCCACAGATACGCAGTATTTT
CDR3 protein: CASSLIVSPTDTQYF

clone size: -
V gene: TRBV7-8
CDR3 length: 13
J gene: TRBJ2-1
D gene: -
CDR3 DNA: TGTGCCAGCAGCTTAACTAGCCCCAATGAGCAGTTCTTC
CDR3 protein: CASSLTSPNEQFF

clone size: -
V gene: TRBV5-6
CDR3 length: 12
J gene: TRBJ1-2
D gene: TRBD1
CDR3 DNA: TGTGCCAGCACCTTGGGACAGATTGGCTACACCTTC
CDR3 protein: CASTLGQIGYTF

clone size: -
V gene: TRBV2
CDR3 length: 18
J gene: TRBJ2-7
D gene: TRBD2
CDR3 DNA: TGTGCCAGCAGGGGGACTAGCGGGAGGGGGAAAGGTTCCTACGAGCAGTACTTC
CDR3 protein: CASRGTSGRGKGSYEQYF

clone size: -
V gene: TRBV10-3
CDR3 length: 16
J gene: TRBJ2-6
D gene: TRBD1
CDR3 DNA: TGTGCCATCAGTGTTAACAGGGGGCCCGGGGCCAACGTCCTGACTTTC
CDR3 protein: CAISVNRGPGANVLTF

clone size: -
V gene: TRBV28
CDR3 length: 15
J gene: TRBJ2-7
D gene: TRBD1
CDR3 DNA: TGTGCCAGCAGCGGAGGGGGGACAGGGGGTTACGAGCAGTACTTC
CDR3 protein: CASSGGGTGGYEQYF

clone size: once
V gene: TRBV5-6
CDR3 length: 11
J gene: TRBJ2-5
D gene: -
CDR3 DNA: TGTGCCAGCAGCTTTTGGGAGACCCAGTACTTC
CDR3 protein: CASSFWETQYF

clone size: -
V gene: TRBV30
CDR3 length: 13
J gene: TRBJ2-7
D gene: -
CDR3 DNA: TGTGCCTGGAGTTTAGGACTTCACAACGAGCAGTACTTC
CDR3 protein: CAWSLGLHNEQYF

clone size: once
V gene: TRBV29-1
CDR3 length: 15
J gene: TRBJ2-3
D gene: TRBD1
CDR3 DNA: TGCAGCGCTGACCCGACAGGGCCGACCACAGATACGCAGTATTTT
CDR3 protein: CSADPTGPTTDTQYF

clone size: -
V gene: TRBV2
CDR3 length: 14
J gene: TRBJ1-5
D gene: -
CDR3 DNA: TGTGCCAGCAGTGAATCTGGCCGCAATCAGCCCCAGCATTTT
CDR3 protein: CASSESGRNQPQHF

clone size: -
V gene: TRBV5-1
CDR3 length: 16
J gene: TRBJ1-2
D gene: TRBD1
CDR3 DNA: TGCGCCAGCAGCTTGTTTGGACAGGGGGACGACTATGGCTACACCTTC
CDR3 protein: CASSLFGQGDDYGYTF